This T cell receptor (beta chain) is from a study of CD8+CD57+ T cells in acquired aplastic anemia. According to the study, genomic DNA was the template for TCR beta VDJ and CDR3 profiling. TCRdb recomputed calls from the reads with MiXCR, one row per CDR3 protein. Of approximately 250,000 distinct CDR3 sequences in the sample, 70% to 85% were seen once. From its first to its last residue, the CDR3 has 13 amino acids. Per the germline V gene, CDR1 is SGHVS and CDR2 is FQNEAQ. A note on this clonotype: The CDR3 carries no conserved terminal phenylalanine or tryptophan, so it likely arises from a read error. The limits of the CDR3 on the DNA are not certain, so only TCRdb's listed CDR3 is given.

Patients included in sequencing had previously demonstrated CD8+CD57+ cell expansion by flow cytometry. Patients uniformly had severe acquired aplastic anemia. All patients were therapy-naive when blood was sampled. The sample was sorted CD4+, CD8+, or CD8+CD57+ T cells (not recorded which) from PBMCs. The TCR sequence derives from a human donor with aplastic anemia. This chain joins TRBV7-8 and TRBJ2-3; the table calls TRBD1, which could not be checked here. This CDR3 is CASSLGGRPNTQY.